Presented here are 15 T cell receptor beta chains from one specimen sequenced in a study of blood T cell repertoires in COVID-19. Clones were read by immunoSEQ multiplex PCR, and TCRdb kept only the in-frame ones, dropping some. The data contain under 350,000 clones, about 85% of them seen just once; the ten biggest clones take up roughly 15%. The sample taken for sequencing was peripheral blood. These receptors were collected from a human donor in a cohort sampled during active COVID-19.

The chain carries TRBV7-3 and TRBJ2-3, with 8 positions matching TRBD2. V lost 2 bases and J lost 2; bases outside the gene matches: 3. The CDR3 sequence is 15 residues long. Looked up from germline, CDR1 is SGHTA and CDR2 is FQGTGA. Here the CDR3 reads CASSLGTRTTDTQYF. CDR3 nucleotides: TGTGCCAGCAGCTTAGGGACTAGGACCACAGATACGCAGTATTTT.

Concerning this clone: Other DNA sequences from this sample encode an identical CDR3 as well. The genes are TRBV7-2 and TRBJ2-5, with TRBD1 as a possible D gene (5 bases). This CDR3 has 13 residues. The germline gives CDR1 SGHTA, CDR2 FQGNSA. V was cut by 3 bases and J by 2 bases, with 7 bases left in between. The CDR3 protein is CASSLGRQETQYF. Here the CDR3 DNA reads TGTGCCAGCAGCTTGGGGCGACAAGAGACCCAGTACTTC.

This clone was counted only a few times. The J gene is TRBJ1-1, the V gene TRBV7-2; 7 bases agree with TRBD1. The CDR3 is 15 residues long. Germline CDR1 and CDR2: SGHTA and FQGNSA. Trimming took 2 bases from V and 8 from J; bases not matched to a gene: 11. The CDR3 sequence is CASSLNPGQQIEAFF. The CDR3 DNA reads TGTGCCAGCAGCTTAAATCCGGGACAGCAAATCGAAGCTTTCTTT.

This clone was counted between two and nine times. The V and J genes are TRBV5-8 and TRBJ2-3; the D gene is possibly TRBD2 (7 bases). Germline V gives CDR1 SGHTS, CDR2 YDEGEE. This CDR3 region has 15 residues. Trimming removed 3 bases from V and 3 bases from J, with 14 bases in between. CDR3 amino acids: CASSSQQGGTDTQYF. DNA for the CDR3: TGTGCCAGCAGCTCCCAACAGGGAGGGACAGATACGCAGTATTTT.

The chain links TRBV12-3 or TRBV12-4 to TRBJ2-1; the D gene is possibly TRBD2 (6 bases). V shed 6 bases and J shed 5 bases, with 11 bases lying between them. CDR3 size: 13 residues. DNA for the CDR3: TGTGCCAGCAGGCGGGGAGGCGACAATGAGCAGTTCTTC. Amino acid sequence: CASRRGGDNEQFF.

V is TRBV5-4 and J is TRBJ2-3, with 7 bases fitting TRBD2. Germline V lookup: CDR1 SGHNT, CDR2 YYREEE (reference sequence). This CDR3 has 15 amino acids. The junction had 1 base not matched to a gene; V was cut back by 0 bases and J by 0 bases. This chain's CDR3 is CASSLDSGSTDTQYF. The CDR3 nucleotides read TGTGCCAGCAGCTTGGATAGCGGGAGCACAGATACGCAGTATTTT.

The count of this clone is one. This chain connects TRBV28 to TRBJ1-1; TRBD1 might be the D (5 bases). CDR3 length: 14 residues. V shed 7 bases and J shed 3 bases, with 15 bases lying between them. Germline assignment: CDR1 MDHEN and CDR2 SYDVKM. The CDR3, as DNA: TGTGCCAGCATCAGTGGGGCGTGGGACACTGAAGCTTTCTTT. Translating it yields CASISGAWDTEAFF.

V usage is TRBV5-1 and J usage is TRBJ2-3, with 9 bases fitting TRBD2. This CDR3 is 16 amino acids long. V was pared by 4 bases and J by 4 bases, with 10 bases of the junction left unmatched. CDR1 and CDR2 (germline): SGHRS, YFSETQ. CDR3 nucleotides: TGCGCCAGCAGCCTAAGAGCGGGAGGATCGGCAGATACGCAGTATTTT. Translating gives CASSLRAGGSADTQYF.

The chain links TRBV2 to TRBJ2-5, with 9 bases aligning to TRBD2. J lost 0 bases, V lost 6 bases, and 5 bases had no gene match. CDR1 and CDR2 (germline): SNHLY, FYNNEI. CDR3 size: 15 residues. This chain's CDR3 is CASRLAGVNQETQYF. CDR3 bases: TGTGCCAGCAGATTAGCGGGAGTTAACCAAGAGACCCAGTACTTC.

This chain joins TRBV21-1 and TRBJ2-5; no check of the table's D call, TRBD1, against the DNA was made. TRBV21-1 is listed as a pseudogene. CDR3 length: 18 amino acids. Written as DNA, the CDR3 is TGTGCCAGCAGCAGAGTAAGGTGGGGCAAAAACACGCAAGAGACCCAGTACTTC. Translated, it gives CASSRVRWGKNTQETQYF.

In DNA form, the CDR3 reads TGTGCCAGCAGTCCTACCACAAACAGTGCAACTAATGAAAAACTGTTTTTT. Residues: CASSPTTNSATNEKLFF. The chain links TRBV27 to TRBJ1-4, with unresolved D. Trimming removed 5 bases from V and 0 bases from J, with 16 bases in between. Per the germline V gene, CDR1 is MNHEY and CDR2 is SMNVEV (reference sequence). The CDR3 is 17 amino acids.

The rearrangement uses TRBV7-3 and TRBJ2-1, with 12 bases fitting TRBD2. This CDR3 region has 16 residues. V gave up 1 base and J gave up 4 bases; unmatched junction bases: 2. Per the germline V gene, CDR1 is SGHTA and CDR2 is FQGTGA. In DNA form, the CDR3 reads TGTGCCAGCAGCTTAAGCGGGACTAGCGGGTACAATGAGCAGTTCTTC. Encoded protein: CASSLSGTSGYNEQFF.

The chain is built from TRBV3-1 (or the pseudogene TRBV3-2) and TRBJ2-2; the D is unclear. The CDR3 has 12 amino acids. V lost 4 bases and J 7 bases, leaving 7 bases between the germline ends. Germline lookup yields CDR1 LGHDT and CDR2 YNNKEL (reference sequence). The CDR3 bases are TGTGCCAGCAGCCCCCAGGTCGGGGAGCTGTTTTTT. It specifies CASSPQVGELFF.

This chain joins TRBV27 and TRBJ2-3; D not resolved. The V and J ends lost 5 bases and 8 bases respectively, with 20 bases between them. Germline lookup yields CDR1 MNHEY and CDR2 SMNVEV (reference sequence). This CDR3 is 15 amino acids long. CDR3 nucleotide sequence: TGTGCCAGCAGTCCACAAAACTCTCCTTCGGGTACGCAGTATTTT. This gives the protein CASSPQNSPSGTQYF.

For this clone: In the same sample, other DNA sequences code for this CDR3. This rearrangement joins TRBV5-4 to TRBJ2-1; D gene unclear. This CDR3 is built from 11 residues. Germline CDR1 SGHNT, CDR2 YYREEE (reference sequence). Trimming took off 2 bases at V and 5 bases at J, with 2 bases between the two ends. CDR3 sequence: CASSFNNEQFF. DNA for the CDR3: TGTGCCAGCAGCTTTAACAATGAGCAGTTCTTC. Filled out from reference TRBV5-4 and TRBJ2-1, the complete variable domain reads ETGVTQSPTHLIKTRGQQVTLRCSSQSGHNTVSWYQQALGQGPQFIFQYYREEENGRGNFPPRFSGLQFPNYSSELNVNALELDDSALYLCASSFNNEQFFGPGTRLTVL.